One T cell receptor (beta chain) is described in this entry. Trimming removed 3 bases from V and 2 bases from J; junction bases left unmatched: 5. From germline, CDR1 is MNHEY and CDR2 SMNVEV (reference sequence). CDR3 size: 15 residues. Categorization into cohorts depended on clinical history that participants reported. Before being deemed recovered, Cohort 3 donors had two negative PCRs, clearance, or symptom resolution. This record belongs to a study of blood T cell repertoires in COVID-19. Authors' processing steps: The assay estimated nucleated cells by amplifying reference gene primers. The table came from immunoSEQ multiplex PCR; TCRdb's copy has only in-frame clones and leaves some out. V and J calls and clone size follow that table, whereas D and trimming were derived from the DNA. The table has around 500,000 clones, around nine tenths seen once.

The sequence derives from a woman between 40 and 55 years old who had recovered from COVID-19. The genes are TRBV27 and TRBJ2-7; 9 bases map to TRBD2. The sample taken for sequencing was PBMCs or T cells enriched from blood (not recorded which). In DNA, the CDR3 is TGTGCCAGCAGTTTCCGACTAGCGGAGGCCTACGAGCAGTACTTC. It specifies CASSFRLAEAYEQYF.